This T cell receptor beta chain was retrieved from a study of blood T cells in healthy people across ages. For the study at large: Template switching caught about one barcoded beta molecule for each two T cells. Overall study results and limits: Bulk PBMC profiling left naive and antigen-experienced comparisons inconclusive.

Germline CDR1 reads SGHTA; CDR2 reads FQGNSA. Trimming shortened V by 1 base and J by 6 bases, and 9 bases separated the two germline ends. The CDR3 covers 13 residues. To note about this clonotype: Its antigen is undetermined.

With a J-beta primer mix and a sample-barcoded 5' primer, a second PCR ran roughly 7 to 11 cycles. TCRdb re-called the 5' RACE reads through MiXCR, storing one row per CDR3 protein. The table lists approximately 770,000 distinct CDR3 sequences, about 62% of them singletons. The gene calls are TRBV7-2 and TRBJ2-5; D gene ambiguous. The receptor's source is a young man in good health. The sample consisted of blood. In nucleotides, the CDR3 is TGTGCCAGCAGCTTAGAACCAGCAAAGACCCAGTACTTC. As protein: CASSLEPAKTQYF.